This entry features one T cell receptor (beta chain) sequence. The target of this receptor is not known. No much larger clone exists at a distance of one base, and base qualities are not known. After DNA extraction (Qiagen), TCRbeta V-D-J rearrangements underwent bias-controlled amplification and then high-throughput sequencing (immunoSEQ; Adaptive Biotech). In the paper's pipeline: Productive sequences were analyzed at sequence level using the immunoSEQ Analyzer platform. Clonality was calculated as 1 minus Pielou's evenness, with values from 0 (highly polyclonal) to 1 (monoclonal). The Morisita index, which runs from 0 (no similarity) to 1 (complete similarity), was used to measure repertoire overlap between subsets. TCRdb limited this immuneACCESS table to in-frame rearrangements with V and J called. A share of clones is missing; checked studies link under half to unresolved V genes, and the rest is unexplained. V and J calls and clone size follow that table, whereas D and trimming were derived from the DNA. Within this sample are approximately 560 clones, with roughly 77% of them counted one time only. The biggest ten clones account for about 15% of the sample.

This sample is part of a study of IL-17A CD8 T cells in psoriatic arthritis synovium. Broadly, across the study: The goal of the study was to characterize the phenotype, molecular profile and function of synovial IL-17A+CD8+ T cells in the pathogenesis of psoriatic arthritis.

The research as a whole found: Because no psoriatic arthritis synovial tissue samples were available, cells were taken from synovial fluid instead of synovial tissue. Synovial Tc17 cells in psoriatic arthritis were shown by TCRbeta sequencing to be polyclonal (median clonality 0.08). In a couple of patients, many Tc17 clones also appeared in the synovial Tc1 population, producing Morisita overlap indices above 0.85. Only three patients were included in the TCR sequencing, a limited sample size that the authors acknowledged. Some individual clones occupied over 4.5% of the repertoire, though most synovial CD8+ subsets remained polyclonal.

CD3+ T cells, isolated magnetically, got more than 1.3 hours of stimulation with PMA and ionomycin and were then labeled using IL-17A and IFNgamma cytokine secretion assays. Synovial fluid effusions were aspirated from the actively inflamed joints of patients with psoriatic arthritis. Memory CD8+ T cells in synovial fluid were sorted patient by patient into Tc17 (IL-17A+) cells, bulk memory cells and Tc1 (IL-17A-IFNgamma+) cells in order to compare their TCR repertoires. Psoriatic arthritis patients met the Classification of Psoriatic Arthritis Study Group (CASPAR) criteria. Cytokine-secreting cells were counterstained with viability dye and anti-CD3, CD8, CD14 and CD4 antibodies and sorted on a BD FACSAria. TCRbeta sequencing was performed on sorted synovial fluid CD8+ T cell subsets from three patients with psoriatic arthritis. Before use, synovial fluid mononuclear cells were separated with Lymphoprep and cryopreserved in liquid nitrogen. Cryopreservation medium contained 50% fetal calf serum and approximately 9.4% dimethyl sulfoxide.

Sequenced sample: IL-17A+ (IFN-gamma+/-) memory CD8+ T cells from synovial fluid. In the paper's terms, the cell subset or site label means: IL-17A+IFNgamma+/- memory CD8+ (Tc17) cells. The TCR sequence derives from a human donor with psoriatic arthritis.

The CDR3 region has the sequence CASSPQGGAITEAFF. The DNA sequence follows: TGTGCCAGCAGCCCCCAGGGGGGGGCGATCACTGAAGCTTTCTTT. This receptor chain uses TRBV13 and TRBJ1-1; 7 bases in the junction line up with TRBD1. Via the germline V gene (reference sequence), CDR1 is PRHDT and CDR2 FYEKMQ. Including the terminal cysteine and phenylalanine, the CDR3 comprises 15 residues. Kept here is only the CDR3 DNA, which spans 45 bases and is read in frame from base 1. Trimming accounts for 5 bases at V and 4 bases at J, while the number of junction bases matched to no gene is 10.